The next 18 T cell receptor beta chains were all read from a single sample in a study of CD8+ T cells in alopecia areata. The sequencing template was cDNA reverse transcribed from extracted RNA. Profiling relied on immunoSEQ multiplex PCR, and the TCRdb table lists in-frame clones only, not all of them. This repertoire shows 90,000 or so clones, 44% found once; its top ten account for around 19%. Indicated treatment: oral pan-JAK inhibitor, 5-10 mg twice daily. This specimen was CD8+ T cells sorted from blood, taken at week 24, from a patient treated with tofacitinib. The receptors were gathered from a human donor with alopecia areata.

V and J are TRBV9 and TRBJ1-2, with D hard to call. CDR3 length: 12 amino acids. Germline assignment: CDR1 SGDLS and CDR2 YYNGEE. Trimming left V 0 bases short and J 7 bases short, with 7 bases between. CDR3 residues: CASSVVGGGYTF. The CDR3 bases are TGTGCCAGCAGCGTAGTAGGTGGTGGCTACACCTTC.

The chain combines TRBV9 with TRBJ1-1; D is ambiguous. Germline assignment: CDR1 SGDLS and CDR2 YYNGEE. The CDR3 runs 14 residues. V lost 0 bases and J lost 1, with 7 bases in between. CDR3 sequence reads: CASSVAPANTEAFF. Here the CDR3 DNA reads TGTGCCAGCAGCGTAGCTCCGGCGAACACTGAAGCTTTCTTT. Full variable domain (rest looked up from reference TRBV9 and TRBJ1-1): DSGVTQTPKHLITATGQRVTLRCSPRSGDLSVYWYQQSLDQGLQFLIQYYNGEERAKGNILERFSAQQFPDLHSELNLSSLELGDSALYFCASSVAPANTEAFFGQGTRLTVV.

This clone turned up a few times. The CDR3 is CASSIQAGAFF. CDR3 in DNA: TGTGCCAGTAGTATCCAGGCTGGGGCTTTCTTT. The chain is built from TRBV19 and TRBJ1-1, with D uncertain. This CDR3 is built from 11 residues. Germline V gene data show CDR1 as LNHDA and CDR2 as SQIVND (reference sequence). V lost 3 bases to trimming and J lost 11 bases, with 10 bases between them. Based on the CDR3 plus reference TRBV19 and TRBJ1-1, the full variable domain is DGGITQSPKYLFRKEGQNVTLSCEQNLNHDAMYWYRQDPGQGLRLIYYSQIVNDFQKGDIAEGYSVSREKKESFPLTVTSAQKNPTAFYLCASSIQAGAFFGQGTRLTVV.

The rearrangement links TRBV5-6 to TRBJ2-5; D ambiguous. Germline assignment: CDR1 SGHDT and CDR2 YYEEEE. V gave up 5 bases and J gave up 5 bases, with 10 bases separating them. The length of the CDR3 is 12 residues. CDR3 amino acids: CASSPQWETQYF. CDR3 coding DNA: TGTGCCAGCAGTCCCCAGTGGGAGACCCAGTACTTC.

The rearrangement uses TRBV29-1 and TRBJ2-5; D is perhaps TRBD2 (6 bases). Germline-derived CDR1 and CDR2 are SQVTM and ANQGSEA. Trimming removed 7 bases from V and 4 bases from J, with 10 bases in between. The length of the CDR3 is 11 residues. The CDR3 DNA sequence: TGCAGCGCCCAGGAGGGAGAGACCCAGTACTTC. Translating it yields CSAQEGETQYF.

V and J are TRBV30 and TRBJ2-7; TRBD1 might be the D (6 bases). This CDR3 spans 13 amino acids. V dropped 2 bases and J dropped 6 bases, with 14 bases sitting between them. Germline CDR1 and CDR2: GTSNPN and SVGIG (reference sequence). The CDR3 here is CAWSTTGSGEQYF. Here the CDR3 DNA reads TGTGCCTGGAGTACCACAGGGTCGGGCGAGCAGTACTTC.

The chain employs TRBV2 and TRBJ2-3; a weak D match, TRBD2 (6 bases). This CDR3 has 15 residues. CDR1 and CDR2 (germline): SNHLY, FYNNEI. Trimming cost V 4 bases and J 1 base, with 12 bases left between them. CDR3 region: CASSGVAEGTDTQYF. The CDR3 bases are TGTGCCAGCAGTGGTGTAGCGGAGGGCACAGATACGCAGTATTTT.

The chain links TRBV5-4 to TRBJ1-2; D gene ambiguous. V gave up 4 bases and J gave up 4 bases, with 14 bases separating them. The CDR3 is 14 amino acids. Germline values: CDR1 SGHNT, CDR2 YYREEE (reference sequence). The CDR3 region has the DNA TGTGCCAGCAGCCACCTCTCGGCCTCCTATGGCTACACCTTC. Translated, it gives CASSHLSASYGYTF.

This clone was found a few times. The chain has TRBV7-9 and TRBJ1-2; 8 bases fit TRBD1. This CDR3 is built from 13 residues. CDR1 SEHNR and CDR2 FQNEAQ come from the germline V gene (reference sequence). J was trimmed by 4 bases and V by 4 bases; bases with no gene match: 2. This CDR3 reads CASSWTGTYGYTF. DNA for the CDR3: TGTGCCAGCAGCTGGACAGGGACCTATGGCTACACCTTC.

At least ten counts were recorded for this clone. The CDR3 here is CASSESSGSPDTQYF. CDR3 in DNA: TGTGCCAGCAGTGAGAGTAGCGGGAGCCCAGATACGCAGTATTTT. This chain connects TRBV6-4 to TRBJ2-3; 9 nucleotides line up with TRBD2. This CDR3 is built from 15 residues. Per the germline V gene, CDR1 is MRHNA and CDR2 is SNTAGT. V dropped 3 bases and J dropped 4; count of bases not matched to a gene: 5.

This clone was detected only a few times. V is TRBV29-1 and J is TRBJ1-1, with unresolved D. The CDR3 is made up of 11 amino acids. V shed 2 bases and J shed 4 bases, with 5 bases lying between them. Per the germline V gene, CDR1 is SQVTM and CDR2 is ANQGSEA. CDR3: CSVEPPTEAFF. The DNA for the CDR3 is TGCAGCGTTGAACCCCCCACTGAAGCTTTCTTT.

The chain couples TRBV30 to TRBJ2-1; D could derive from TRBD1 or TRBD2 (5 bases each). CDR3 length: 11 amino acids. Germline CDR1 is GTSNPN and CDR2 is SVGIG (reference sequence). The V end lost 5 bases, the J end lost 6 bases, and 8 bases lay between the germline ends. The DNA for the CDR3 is TGTGCCTGGGGGGACCTCAATGAGCAGTTCTTC. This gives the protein CAWGDLNEQFF.

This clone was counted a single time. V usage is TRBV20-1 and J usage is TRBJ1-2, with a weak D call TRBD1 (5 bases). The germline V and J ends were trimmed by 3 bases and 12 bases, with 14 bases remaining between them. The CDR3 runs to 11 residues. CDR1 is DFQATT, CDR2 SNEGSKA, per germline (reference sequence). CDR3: CSASQSRAHTF. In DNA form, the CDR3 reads TGCAGTGCTAGTCAATCCAGGGCCCACACCTTC.

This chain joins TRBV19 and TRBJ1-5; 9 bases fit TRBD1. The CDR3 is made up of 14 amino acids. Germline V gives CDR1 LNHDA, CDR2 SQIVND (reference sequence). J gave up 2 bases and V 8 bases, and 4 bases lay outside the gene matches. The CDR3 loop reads CASCDRGGNQPQHF. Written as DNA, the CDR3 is TGTGCCAGTTGTGACAGGGGGGGCAATCAGCCCCAGCATTTT.

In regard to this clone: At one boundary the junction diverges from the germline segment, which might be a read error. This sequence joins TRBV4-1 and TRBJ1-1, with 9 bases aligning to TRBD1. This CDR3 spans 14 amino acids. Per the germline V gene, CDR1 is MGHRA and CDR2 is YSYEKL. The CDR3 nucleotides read TGTGCCAGCAGCCTCCTGACAGGGGGTAGGGAAGCTTTCTTT. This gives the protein CASSLLTGGREAFF.

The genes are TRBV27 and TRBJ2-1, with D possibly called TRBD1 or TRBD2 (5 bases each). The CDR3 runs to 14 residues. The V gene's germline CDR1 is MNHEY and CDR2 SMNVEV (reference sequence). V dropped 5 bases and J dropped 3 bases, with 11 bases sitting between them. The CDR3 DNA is TGTGCCAGCAGTACGTGGGACGACTACAATGAGCAGTTCTTC. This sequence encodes CASSTWDDYNEQFF.

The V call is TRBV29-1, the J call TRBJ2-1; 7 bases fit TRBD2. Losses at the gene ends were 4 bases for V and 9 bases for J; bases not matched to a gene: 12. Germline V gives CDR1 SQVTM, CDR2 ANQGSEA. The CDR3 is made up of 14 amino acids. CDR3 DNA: TGCAGCGTTGTGGGCGCGGGAGATCCCACTGAGCAGTTCTTC. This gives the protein CSVVGAGDPTEQFF.

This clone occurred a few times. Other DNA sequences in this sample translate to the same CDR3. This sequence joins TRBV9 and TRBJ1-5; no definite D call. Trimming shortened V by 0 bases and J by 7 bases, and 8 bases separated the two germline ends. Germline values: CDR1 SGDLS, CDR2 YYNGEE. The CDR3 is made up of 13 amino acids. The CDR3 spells CASSVGYGQPQHF. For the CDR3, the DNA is TGTGCCAGCAGCGTAGGGTATGGGCAGCCCCAGCATTTT. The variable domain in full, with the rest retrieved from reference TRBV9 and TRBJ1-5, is DSGVTQTPKHLITATGQRVTLRCSPRSGDLSVYWYQQSLDQGLQFLIQYYNGEERAKGNILERFSAQQFPDLHSELNLSSLELGDSALYFCASSVGYGQPQHFGDGTRLSIL.